This T cell receptor beta chain was recovered during a study of CD4+ T cells in melanoma. V was pared by 10 bases and J by 0 bases, with 2 bases of the junction left unmatched. Germline loops: CDR1 WNHNN, CDR2 SYGVQD (reference sequence). This CDR3 has 13 amino acids. The data were produced by immunoSEQ multiplex PCR, yet TCRdb's version contains in-frame clones alone and is incomplete. The table shows about 110,000 clones, with about 90% occurring only once. Sequencing was performed on peripheral blood. V and J are TRBV10-1 and TRBJ1-4; 7 bases are shared with TRBD1. This receptor was taken from a human donor with melanoma. The chain's CDR3 is CATDRATNEKLFF. CDR3 coding DNA: TGCGCCACCGACAGGGCAACTAATGAAAAACTGTTTTTT.